This TCR beta chain was obtained from a study of blood T cell repertoires in COVID-19. TCRdb's copy holds only in-frame clones and misses some; the assay was immunoSEQ multiplex PCR. The table shows tens of thousands of clones, with about 80% occurring only once. This CDR3 is 11 amino acids long. Germline V CDR1 and CDR2: MNHNY, SVGAGI (reference sequence). V lost 8 bases, J lost 5 bases, and 9 bases lay in between. The chain has TRBV6-6 and TRBJ2-5; tentative D call: TRBD2 (6 bases). What was sequenced was peripheral blood. The clonotype was recovered from a woman older than 75 with acute or convalescent COVID-19. This chain's CDR3 is CASGEEETQYF. CDR3 DNA: TGTGCCAGCGGGGAGGAGGAGACCCAGTACTTC.